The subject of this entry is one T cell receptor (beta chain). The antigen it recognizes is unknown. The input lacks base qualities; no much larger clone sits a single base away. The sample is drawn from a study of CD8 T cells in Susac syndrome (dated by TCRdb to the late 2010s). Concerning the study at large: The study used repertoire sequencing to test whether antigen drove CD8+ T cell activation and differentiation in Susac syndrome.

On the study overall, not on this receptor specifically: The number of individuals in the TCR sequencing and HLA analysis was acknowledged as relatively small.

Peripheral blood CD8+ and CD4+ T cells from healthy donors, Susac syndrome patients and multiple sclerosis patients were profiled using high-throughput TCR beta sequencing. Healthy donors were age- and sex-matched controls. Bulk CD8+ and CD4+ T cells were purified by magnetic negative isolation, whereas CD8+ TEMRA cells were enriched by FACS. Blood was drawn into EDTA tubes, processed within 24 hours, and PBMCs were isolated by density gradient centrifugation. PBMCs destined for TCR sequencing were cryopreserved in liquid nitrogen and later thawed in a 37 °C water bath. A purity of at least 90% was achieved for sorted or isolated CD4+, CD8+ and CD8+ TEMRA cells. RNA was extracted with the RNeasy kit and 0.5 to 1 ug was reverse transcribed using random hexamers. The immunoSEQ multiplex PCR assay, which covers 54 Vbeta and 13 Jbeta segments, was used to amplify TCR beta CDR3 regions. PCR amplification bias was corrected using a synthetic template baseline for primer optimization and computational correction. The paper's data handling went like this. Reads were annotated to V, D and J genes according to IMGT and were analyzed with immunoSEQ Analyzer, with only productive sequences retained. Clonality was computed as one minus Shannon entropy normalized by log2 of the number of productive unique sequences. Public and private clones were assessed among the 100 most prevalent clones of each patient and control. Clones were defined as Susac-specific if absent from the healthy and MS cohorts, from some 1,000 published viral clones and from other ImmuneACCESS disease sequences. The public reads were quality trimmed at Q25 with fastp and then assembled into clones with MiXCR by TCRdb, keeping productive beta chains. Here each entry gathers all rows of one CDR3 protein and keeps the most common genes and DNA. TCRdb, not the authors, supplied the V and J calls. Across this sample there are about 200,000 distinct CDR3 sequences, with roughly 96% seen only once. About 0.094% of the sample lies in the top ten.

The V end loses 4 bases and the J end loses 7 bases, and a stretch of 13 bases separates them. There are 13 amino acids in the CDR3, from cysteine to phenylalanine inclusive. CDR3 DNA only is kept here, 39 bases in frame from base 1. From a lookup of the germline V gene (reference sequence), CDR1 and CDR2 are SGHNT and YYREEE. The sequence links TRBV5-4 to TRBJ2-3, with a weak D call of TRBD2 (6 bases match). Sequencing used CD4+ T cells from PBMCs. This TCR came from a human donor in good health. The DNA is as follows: TGTGCCAGCAGCGTCCGGGACTCCAATACGCAGTATTTT. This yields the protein CASSVRDSNTQYF.